The following is a TCR beta chain sequence with its context. Its antigen is undetermined. This specimen belongs to a study of identical twins. TCRdb re-called the 5' RACE reads through MiXCR, storing one row per CDR3 protein. The sample comprises about 530,000 distinct CDR3 sequences, more than 20% of which are singletons, and around 0.48% rests with the top ten. Study-level findings and limits: Within cord blood, abundant beta clonotypes carried fewer insertions, but memory repertoires showed no such trend. The study found excess low generation probability among twin-shared out-of-frame alpha sequences.

This same sample was also part of a study on yellow fever vaccine responses in identical twins.

The sequenced sample was CD4+ T cells sorted from blood. The sequence was obtained from a woman aged 18-29 years in good health.

The CDR3 region has the DNA TGTGCCAGCAGAGCCTTAGCGGTCTCCTACAATGAGCAGTTCTTC. Its translation is CASRALAVSYNEQFF. The V and J genes are TRBV7-8 and TRBJ2-1, with a weak D call TRBD2 (6 bases). The V gene lost 6 bases and the J gene lost 0 bases, with 12 bases spanning the gap. The V gene's germline CDR1 is SGHVS and CDR2 FQNEAQ. The CDR3 is made up of 15 amino acids. Using reference TRBV7-8 and TRBJ2-1 for the parts outside the CDR3, the full variable domain is GAGVSQSPRYKVAKRGQDVALRCDPISGHVSLFWYQQALGQGPEFLTYFQNEAQLDKSGLPSDRFFAERPEGSVSTLKIQRTQQEDSAVYLCASRALAVSYNEQFFGPGTRLTVL.